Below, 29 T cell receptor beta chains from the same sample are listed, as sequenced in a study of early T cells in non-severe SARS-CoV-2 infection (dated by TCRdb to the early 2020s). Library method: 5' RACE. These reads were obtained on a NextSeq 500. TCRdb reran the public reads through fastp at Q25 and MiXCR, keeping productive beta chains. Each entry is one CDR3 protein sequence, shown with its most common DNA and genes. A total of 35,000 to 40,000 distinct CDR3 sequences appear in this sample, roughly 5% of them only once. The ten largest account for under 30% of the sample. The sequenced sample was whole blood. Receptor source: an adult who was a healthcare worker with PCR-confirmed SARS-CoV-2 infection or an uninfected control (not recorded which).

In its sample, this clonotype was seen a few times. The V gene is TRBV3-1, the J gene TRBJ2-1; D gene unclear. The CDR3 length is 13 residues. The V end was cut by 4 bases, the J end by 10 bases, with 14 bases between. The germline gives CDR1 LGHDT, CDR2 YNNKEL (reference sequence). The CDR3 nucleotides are TGTGCCAGCAGCCCATTTTCCAGCCCGGAGCAGTTCTTC. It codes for CASSPFSSPEQFF.

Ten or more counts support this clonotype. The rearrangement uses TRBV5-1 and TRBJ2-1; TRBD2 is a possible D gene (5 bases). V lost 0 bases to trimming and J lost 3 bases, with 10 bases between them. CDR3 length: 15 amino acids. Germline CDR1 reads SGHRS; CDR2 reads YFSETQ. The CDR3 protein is CASSLEGDDYNEQFF. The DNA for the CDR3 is TGCGCCAGCAGCTTGGAGGGAGATGACTACAATGAGCAGTTCTTC.

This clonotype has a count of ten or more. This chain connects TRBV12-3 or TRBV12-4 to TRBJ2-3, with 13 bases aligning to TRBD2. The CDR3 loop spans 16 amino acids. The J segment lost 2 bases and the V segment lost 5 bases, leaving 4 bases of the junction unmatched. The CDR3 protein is CASSTTSGGATDTQYF. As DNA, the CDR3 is TGTGCCAGCAGTACCACTAGCGGGGGGGCCACAGATACGCAGTATTTT.

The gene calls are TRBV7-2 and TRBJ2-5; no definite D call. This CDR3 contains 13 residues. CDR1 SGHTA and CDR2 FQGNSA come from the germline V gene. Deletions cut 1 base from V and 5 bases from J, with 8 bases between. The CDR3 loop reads CASSLVPQETQYF. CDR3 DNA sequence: TGTGCCAGCAGCTTAGTCCCGCAGGAGACCCAGTACTTC.

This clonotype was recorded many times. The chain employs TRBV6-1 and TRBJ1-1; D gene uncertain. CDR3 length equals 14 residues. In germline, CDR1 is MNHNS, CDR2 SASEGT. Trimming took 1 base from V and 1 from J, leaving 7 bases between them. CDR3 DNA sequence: TGTGCCAGCAGTGAAGGGGGTCCGAACACTGAAGCTTTCTTT. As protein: CASSEGGPNTEAFF.

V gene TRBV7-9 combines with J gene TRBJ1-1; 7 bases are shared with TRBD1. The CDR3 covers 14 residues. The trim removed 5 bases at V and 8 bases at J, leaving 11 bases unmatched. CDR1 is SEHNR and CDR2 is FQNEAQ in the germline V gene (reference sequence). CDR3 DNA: TGTGCCAGCAGCCCCTCCCGACAGGGACCCGAAGCTTTCTTT. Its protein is CASSPSRQGPEAFF.

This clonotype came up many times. CDR3 sequence (DNA): TGTGCCAGCAGCTTCGACGGGACTGAAGCTTTCTTT. This codes for CASSFDGTEAFF. The chain uses TRBV6-6 and TRBJ1-1; D is uncertain. The germline V and J ends were trimmed by 6 bases and 5 bases, with 10 bases remaining between them. Germline lookup yields CDR1 MNHNY and CDR2 SVGAGI (reference sequence). The CDR3 runs to 12 residues.

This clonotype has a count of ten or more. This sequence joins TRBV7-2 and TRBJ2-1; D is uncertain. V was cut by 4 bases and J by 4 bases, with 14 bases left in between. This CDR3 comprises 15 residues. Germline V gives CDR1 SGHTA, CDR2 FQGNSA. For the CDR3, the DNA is TGTGCCAGCAGCTCGGGCTCCCCCAGGTACAATGAGCAGTTCTTC. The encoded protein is CASSSGSPRYNEQFF.

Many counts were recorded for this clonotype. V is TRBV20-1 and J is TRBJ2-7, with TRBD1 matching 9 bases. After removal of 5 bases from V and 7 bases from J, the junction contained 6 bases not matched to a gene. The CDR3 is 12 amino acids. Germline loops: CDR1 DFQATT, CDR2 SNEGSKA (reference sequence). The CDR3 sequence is CSAGDRDGEQYF. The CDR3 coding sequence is TGCAGTGCTGGGGACAGGGATGGGGAGCAGTACTTC.

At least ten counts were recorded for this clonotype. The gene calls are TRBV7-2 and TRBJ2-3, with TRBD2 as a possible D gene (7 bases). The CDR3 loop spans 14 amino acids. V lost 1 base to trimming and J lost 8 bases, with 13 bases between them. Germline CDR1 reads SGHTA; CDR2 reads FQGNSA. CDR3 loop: CASSLEGGGSTQYF. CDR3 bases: TGTGCCAGCAGCTTAGAGGGAGGGGGAAGTACGCAGTATTTT.

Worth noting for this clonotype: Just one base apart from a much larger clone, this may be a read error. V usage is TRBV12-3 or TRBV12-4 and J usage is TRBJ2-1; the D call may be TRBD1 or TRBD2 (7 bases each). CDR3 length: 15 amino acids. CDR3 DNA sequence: TGTGCCACCTCCCCGCGGCAGGGGGGGAACAATGGGCAGTTCTTC. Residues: CATSPRQGGNNGQFF.

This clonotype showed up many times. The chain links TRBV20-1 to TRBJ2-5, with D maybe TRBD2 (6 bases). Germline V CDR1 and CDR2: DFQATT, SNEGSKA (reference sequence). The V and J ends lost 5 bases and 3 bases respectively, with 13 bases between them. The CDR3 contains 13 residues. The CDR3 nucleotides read TGCAGTGCTTCCGGGACGGGGGAAGAGACCCAGTACTTC. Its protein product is CSASGTGEETQYF.

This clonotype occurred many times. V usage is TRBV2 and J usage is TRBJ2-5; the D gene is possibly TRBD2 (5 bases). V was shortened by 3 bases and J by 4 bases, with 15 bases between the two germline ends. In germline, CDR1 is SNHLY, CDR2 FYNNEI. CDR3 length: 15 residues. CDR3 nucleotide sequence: TGTGCCAGCAGTGACGCCGGTGGCCGGGGAGAGACCCAGTACTTC. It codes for CASSDAGGRGETQYF.

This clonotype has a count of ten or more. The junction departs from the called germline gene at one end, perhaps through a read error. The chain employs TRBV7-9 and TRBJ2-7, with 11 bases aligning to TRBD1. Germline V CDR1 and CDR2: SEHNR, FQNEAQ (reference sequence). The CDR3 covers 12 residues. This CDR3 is CASSHGQGANVF. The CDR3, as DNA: TGTGCCAGCAGCCACGGACAGGGGGCGAACGTCTTC.

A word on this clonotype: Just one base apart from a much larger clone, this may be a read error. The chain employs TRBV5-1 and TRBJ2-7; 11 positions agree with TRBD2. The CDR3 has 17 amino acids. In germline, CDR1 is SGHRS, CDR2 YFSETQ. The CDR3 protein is CSSSTDPGLAATYEQYF. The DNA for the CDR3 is TGCTCCAGCAGCACCGACCCGGGACTAGCGGCTACCTACGAGCAGTACTTC. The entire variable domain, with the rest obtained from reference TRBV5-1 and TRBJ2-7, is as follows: KAGVTQTPRYLIKTRGQQVTLSCSPISGHRSVSWYQQTPGQGLQFLFEYFSETQRNKGNFPGRFSGRQFSNSRSEMNVSTLELGDSALYLCSSSTDPGLAATYEQYFGPGTRLTVT.

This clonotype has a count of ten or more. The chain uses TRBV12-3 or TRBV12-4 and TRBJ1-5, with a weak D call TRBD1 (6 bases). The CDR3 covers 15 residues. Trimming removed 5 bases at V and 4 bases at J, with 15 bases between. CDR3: CASSPQGTGNQPQHF. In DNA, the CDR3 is TGTGCCAGCAGTCCACAGGGTACTGGGAATCAGCCCCAGCATTTT.

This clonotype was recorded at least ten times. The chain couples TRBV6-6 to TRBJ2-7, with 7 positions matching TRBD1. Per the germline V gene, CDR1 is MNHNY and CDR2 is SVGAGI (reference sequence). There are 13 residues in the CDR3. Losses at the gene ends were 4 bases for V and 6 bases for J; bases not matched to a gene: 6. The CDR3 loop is CASSWGQPTEQYF. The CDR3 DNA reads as TGTGCCAGCAGTTGGGGACAGCCTACCGAGCAGTACTTC.

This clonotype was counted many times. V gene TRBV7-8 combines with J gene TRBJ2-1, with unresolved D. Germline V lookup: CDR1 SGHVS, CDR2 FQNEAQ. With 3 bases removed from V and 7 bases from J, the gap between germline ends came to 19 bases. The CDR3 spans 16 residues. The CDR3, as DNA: TGTGCCAGCAGCTTCTATGGGCCAGAGCCCTGGAATGAGCAGTTCTTC. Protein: CASSFYGPEPWNEQFF.

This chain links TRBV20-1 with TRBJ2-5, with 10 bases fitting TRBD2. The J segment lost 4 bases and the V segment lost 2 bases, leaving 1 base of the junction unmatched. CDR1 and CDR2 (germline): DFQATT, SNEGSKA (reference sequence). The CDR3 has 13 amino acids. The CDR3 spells CSARPSGRETQYF. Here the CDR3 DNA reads TGCAGTGCTAGACCTAGCGGGAGAGAGACCCAGTACTTC.

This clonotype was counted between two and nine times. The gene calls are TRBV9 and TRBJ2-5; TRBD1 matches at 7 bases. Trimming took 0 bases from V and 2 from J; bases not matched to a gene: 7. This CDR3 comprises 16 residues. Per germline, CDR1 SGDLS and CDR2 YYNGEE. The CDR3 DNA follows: TGTGCCAGCAGCGTAGCGATCGACAGGGAGCAAGAGACCCAGTACTTC. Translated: CASSVAIDREQETQYF.

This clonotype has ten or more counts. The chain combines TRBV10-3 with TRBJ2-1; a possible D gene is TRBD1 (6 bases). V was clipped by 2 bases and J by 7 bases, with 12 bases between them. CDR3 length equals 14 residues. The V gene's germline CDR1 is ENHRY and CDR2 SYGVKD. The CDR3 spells CAISEGTGLNEQFF. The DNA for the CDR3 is TGTGCCATCAGTGAGGGAACAGGGTTAAATGAGCAGTTCTTC.

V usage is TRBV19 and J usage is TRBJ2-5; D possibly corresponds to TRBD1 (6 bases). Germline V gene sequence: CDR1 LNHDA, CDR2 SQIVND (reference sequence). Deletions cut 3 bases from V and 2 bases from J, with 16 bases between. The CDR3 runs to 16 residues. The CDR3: CASSIIGGAGQETQYF. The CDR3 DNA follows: TGTGCCAGTAGTATTATAGGGGGAGCTGGACAAGAGACCCAGTACTTC.

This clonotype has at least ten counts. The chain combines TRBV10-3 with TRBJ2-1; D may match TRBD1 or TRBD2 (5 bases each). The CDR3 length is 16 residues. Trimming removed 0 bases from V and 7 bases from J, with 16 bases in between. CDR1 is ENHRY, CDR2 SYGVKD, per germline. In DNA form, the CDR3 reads TGTGCCATCAGTGAGTCGAGGGTCGGGTACAGGAATGAGCAGTTCTTC. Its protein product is CAISESRVGYRNEQFF.

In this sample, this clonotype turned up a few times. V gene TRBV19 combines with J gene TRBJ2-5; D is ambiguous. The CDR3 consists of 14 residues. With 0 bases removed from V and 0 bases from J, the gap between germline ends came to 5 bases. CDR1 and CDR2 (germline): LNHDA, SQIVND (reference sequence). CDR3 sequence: CASSIEGYQETQYF. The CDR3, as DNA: TGTGCCAGTAGTATAGAAGGGTACCAAGAGACCCAGTACTTC.

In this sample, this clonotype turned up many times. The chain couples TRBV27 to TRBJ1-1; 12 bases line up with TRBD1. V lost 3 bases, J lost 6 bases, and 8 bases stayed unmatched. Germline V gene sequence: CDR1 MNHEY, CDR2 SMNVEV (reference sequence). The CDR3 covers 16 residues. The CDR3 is CASSFLGDRGRPEAFF. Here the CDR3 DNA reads TGTGCCAGCAGTTTCTTGGGGGACAGGGGGCGGCCTGAAGCTTTCTTT.

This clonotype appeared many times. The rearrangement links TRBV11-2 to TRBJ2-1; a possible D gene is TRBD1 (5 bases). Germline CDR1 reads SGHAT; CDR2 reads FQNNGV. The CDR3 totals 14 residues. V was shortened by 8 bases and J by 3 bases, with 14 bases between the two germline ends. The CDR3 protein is CASAEQVLYNEQFF. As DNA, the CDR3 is TGTGCCAGCGCGGAACAGGTTCTCTACAATGAGCAGTTCTTC. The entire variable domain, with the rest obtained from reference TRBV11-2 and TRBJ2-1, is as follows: EAGVAQSPRYKIIEKRQSVAFWCNPISGHATLYWYQQILGQGPKLLIQFQNNGVVDDSQLPKDRFSAERLKGVDSTLKIQPAKLEDSAVYLCASAEQVLYNEQFFGPGTRLTVL.

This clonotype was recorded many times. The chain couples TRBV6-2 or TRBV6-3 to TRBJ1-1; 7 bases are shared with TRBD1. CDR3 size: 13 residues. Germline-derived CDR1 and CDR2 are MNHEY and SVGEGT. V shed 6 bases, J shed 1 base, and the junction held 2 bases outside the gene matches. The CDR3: CASRGQPNTEAFF. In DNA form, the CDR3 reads TGTGCCAGCAGGGGACAGCCGAACACTGAAGCTTTCTTT.

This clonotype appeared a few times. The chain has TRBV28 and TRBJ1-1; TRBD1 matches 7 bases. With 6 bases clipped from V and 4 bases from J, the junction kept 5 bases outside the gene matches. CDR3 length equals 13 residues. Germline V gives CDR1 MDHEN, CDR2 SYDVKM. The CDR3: CASRGGGSTEAFF. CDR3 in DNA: TGTGCCAGCAGGGGAGGGGGCTCCACTGAAGCTTTCTTT.

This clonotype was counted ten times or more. The CDR3 here is CASSQARSPDRFF. The CDR3, as DNA: TGCGCCAGCAGTCAAGCTCGGTCCCCTGACAGGTTCTTT. This chain links TRBV23-1 with TRBJ1-1, with D possibly TRBD1 on 6 matching bases. TRBV23-1 is an ORF; its function is uncertain. The CDR3 covers 13 residues. V lost 2 bases, J lost 14 bases, and 18 bases lay in between.